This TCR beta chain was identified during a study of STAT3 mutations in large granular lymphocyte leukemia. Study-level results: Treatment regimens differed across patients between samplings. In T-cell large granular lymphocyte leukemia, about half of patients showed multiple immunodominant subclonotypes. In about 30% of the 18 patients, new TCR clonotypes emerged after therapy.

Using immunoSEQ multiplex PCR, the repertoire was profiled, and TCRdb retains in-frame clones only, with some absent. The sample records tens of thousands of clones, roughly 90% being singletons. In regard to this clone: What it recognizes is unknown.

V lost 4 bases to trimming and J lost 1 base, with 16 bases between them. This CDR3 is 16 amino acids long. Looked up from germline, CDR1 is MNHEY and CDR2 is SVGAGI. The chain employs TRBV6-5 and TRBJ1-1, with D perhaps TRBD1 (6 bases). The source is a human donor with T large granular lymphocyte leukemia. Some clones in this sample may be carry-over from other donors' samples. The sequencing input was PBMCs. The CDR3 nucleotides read TGTGCCAGCAGTTCAGAACAGGGCCGGGGGAACACTGAAGCTTTCTTT. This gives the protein CASSSEQGRGNTEAFF.